The following is a TCR beta chain sequence with its context. Antigen unknown. The donors were members of the roughly 120-subject validation cohort (separate from the 666-subject first cohort). V shed 6 bases and J shed 4 bases, with 19 bases lying between them. The CDR3 covers 16 residues. The V gene's germline CDR1 is KGHSH and CDR2 LQKENI. The data stem from a study of cytomegalovirus exposure and HLA in healthy donors. Overall study findings and caveats: The listing of roughly 160 TCR beta chains classed them as cytomegalovirus-associated. Rarity held for most TCR sequences, but there were some public TCRs that occurred in many donors. Confirmation in vitro established that a few CMV-associated chains were specific for CMV antigens.

Sequenced by immunoSEQ multiplex PCR; TCRdb stores in-frame clones only, minus some. The sample holds 50,000 to 80,000 clones, around 89% seen once. The clonotype comes from a woman aged 18-35 years in good health and CMV-seronegative. The chain recombines TRBV18 with TRBJ2-1; weak D call: TRBD2 (6 bases). The source material was PBMCs. CDR3: CASSSTTGLVYNEQFF. In DNA form, the CDR3 reads TGTGCCAGCTCCTCCACTACGGGACTTGTTTACAATGAGCAGTTCTTC. Using reference TRBV18 and TRBJ2-1 for the parts outside the CDR3, the full variable domain is NAGVMQNPRHLVRRRGQEARLRCSPMKGHSHVYWYRQLPEEGLKFMVYLQKENIIDESGMPKERFSAEFPKEGPSILRIQQVVRGDSAAYFCASSSTTGLVYNEQFFGPGTRLTVL.